The 10 T cell receptor beta chains presented below share a single source sample, sequenced in a study of identifying expanded T cells in peripheral blood. TCRdb keeps only in-frame clones here, not all; method: immunoSEQ multiplex PCR. Among some 95,000 clones listed, over 75% were seen once. Sequences were obtained from blood. Every receptor here comes from a person aged 18 to 75 in good health.

The genes are TRBV7-9 and TRBJ1-5; D remains unclear. Trimming cost V 1 base and J 5 bases, with 3 bases left between them. Per the germline V gene, CDR1 is SEHNR and CDR2 is FQNEAQ (reference sequence). The CDR3 is made up of 12 amino acids. The CDR3: CASSLGDQPQHF. DNA of the CDR3: TGTGCCAGCAGCTTAGGGGATCAGCCCCAGCATTTT.

This chain connects TRBV10-3 to TRBJ1-2; no clear D gene. Trimming shortened V by 0 bases and J by 3 bases, and 5 bases separated the two germline ends. CDR1 and CDR2 from the germline V gene are ENHRY and SYGVKD. The CDR3 loop spans 13 amino acids. This chain's CDR3 is CAISESPYYGYTF. The DNA of the CDR3 is TGTGCCATCAGTGAGTCCCCGTACTATGGCTACACCTTC.

This clone was detected only a few times. The rearrangement uses TRBV4-2 and TRBJ2-7; 8 nucleotides line up with TRBD1. V trimming: 0 bases; J trimming: 4 bases; junction bases outside the gene matches: 8. In germline, CDR1 is LGHNA, CDR2 YNFKEQ. This CDR3 has 16 residues. This CDR3 reads CASSQEGGQGAYEQYF. The CDR3 DNA is TGTGCCAGCAGCCAAGAGGGGGGTCAGGGGGCGTACGAGCAGTACTTC.

CDR3 nucleotides: TGTGCCAGCAGTGTAGGGAATTTCCCTGGCTACACCTTC. Protein: CASSVGNFPGYTF. The chain joins TRBV6-1 to TRBJ1-2, with no clear D. CDR3 size: 13 residues. Looked up from germline, CDR1 is MNHNS and CDR2 is SASEGT. V was cut by 4 bases and J by 7 bases, with 13 bases left in between.

This chain joins TRBV5-1 and TRBJ2-7; the D is unclear. CDR3 length: 13 residues. The germline gives CDR1 SGHRS, CDR2 YFSETQ. V was shortened by 5 bases and J by 3 bases, with 12 bases between the two germline ends. CDR3 nucleotide sequence: TGCGCCAGCAGGTCGGTTTTGGGCTACGAGCAGTACTTC. Encoded protein: CASRSVLGYEQYF.

The J gene is TRBJ1-6, the V gene TRBV6-1; tentatively, D is TRBD1 (5 bases). The CDR3 is 13 amino acids. The germline CDR1 and CDR2 sequences are MNHNS and SASEGT. Trimming pared 5 bases from V and 7 bases from J, leaving 9 bases between. The CDR3 DNA reads TGTGCCAGCAGTTTTCCAGGGAATTCACCCCTCCACTTT. It encodes CASSFPGNSPLHF.

The chain uses TRBV11-3 and TRBJ1-1; D gene unclear. Trimming removed 5 bases at V and 0 bases at J, with 7 bases between. The CDR3 consists of 13 residues. Germline V lookup: CDR1 SGHNT, CDR2 YENEEA. The CDR3 DNA follows: TGTGCCAGCAGCACTCACATGAACACTGAAGCTTTCTTT. Protein product: CASSTHMNTEAFF.

This clone was observed a single time. This chain connects TRBV5-1 to TRBJ1-1; TRBD1 might be the D (6 bases). V shed 0 bases and J shed 3 bases, with 9 bases lying between them. The CDR3 length is 14 residues. Germline values: CDR1 SGHRS, CDR2 YFSETQ. The CDR3 DNA sequence: TGCGCCAGCAGCTTGGCCGGGGGCCACACTGAAGCTTTCTTT. This gives the protein CASSLAGGHTEAFF.

The chain joins TRBV6-5 to TRBJ2-7; D is perhaps TRBD2 (6 bases). The V gene's germline CDR1 is MNHEY and CDR2 SVGAGI. The CDR3 contains 14 residues. V was pared by 2 bases and J by 1 base, with 9 bases between. The CDR3 region has the DNA TGTGCCAGCAGTTACGCCGGGGGATCCTACGAGCAGTACTTC. This encodes CASSYAGGSYEQYF.

The chain combines TRBV4-1 with TRBJ1-1; no firm D call. CDR1 and CDR2 from the germline V gene are MGHRA and YSYEKL. The CDR3 consists of 11 residues. V lost 2 bases and J lost 7, with 5 bases in between. The CDR3: CASSQLDEAFF. DNA of the CDR3: TGCGCCAGCAGCCAACTAGATGAAGCTTTCTTT.